This entry lists 19 T cell receptor beta chains sequenced from one sample in a study of blood T cell repertoires in COVID-19. Clones were read by immunoSEQ multiplex PCR, and TCRdb kept only the in-frame ones, dropping some. There are about half a million clones in the sample; 75% to 90% occur only once, and approximately 2.9% lies in the top ten. The sequencing sample was made of peripheral blood. The source of these receptors is a human donor in a cohort sampled during active COVID-19.

This clone occurred once. V is TRBV10-3 and J is TRBJ2-3, with TRBD1 matching over 8 bases. V was clipped by 4 bases and J by 3 bases; unmatched bases: 12. CDR3 length equals 17 residues. The germline V gene encodes CDR1 ENHRY and CDR2 SYGVKD. The CDR3 protein is CAISGGYGRQGTDTQYF. The CDR3 DNA sequence: TGTGCCATCAGTGGGGGGTACGGGAGACAGGGGACAGATACGCAGTATTTT.

This clone was picked up one time. The V and J genes are TRBV6-5 and TRBJ2-1; tentative D call: TRBD2 (6 bases). Looked up from germline, CDR1 is MNHEY and CDR2 is SVGAGI. V was trimmed by 6 bases and J by 12 bases, leaving 18 bases between them. The CDR3 runs 13 residues. In nucleotides, the CDR3 is TGTGCCAGCAGAACCACGGAACCGGGAGTGCAGTTCTTC. Residues: CASRTTEPGVQFF.

V usage is TRBV5-6 and J usage is TRBJ1-5; D might be TRBD1 (6 bases). The CDR3 is 14 residues long. Germline lookup yields CDR1 SGHDT and CDR2 YYEEEE. V was pared by 4 bases and J by 2 bases, with 10 bases between. The CDR3 region has the DNA TGTGCCAGCAGCGGATACAGGGGCAATCAGCCCCAGCATTTT. It is translated as CASSGYRGNQPQHF.

The CDR3 is CASSQAQRTGSYEQYF. The DNA for the CDR3 is TGTGCCAGCAGCCAAGCTCAAAGGACAGGGTCCTACGAGCAGTACTTC. The chain recombines TRBV14 with TRBJ2-7; TRBD1 matches at 8 bases. The V gene's germline CDR1 is SGHDN and CDR2 FVKESK. V was pared by 1 base and J by 1 base, with 6 bases of the junction left unmatched. This CDR3 contains 16 residues.

The rearrangement uses TRBV7-9 and TRBJ1-5; perhaps TRBD1 as D (6 bases). The CDR3 is made up of 13 amino acids. Germline lookup yields CDR1 SEHNR and CDR2 FQNEAQ (reference sequence). Deletions cut 5 bases from V and 7 bases from J, with 12 bases between. CDR3 protein: CASSLQGNQPQHF. The CDR3 DNA sequence: TGTGCCAGCAGCCTTCAGGGGAACCAGCCCCAGCATTTT.

The V gene is TRBV4-1, the J gene TRBJ1-5; D may be TRBD1 (6 bases). The CDR3 length is 14 residues. Germline-derived CDR1 and CDR2 are MGHRA and YSYEKL. Trimming took off 2 bases at V and 2 bases at J, with 7 bases between the two ends. The CDR3 DNA follows: TGCGCCAGCAGCCAACGGACAGGCAATCAGCCCCAGCATTTT. Residues: CASSQRTGNQPQHF.

The sample holds one count of this clone. The V gene is TRBV7-2, the J gene TRBJ2-7, with 10 bases aligning to TRBD2. The V and J ends lost 6 bases and 3 bases, in that order; junction bases with no gene match: 5. Germline values: CDR1 SGHTA, CDR2 FQGNSA. CDR3 length: 14 residues. CDR3 region: CASRRTSGNYEQYF. The CDR3 DNA sequence: TGTGCCAGCAGACGAACTAGCGGGAACTACGAGCAGTACTTC.

This clone came up once. The chain employs TRBV19 and TRBJ2-3; a weak D match, TRBD2 (6 bases). CDR1 and CDR2 from the germline V gene are LNHDA and SQIVND (reference sequence). This CDR3 region has 13 residues. Trimming removed 8 bases from V and 7 bases from J, with 16 bases in between. The DNA of the CDR3 is TGTGCCAGTCTGACCCCCGGGAGCCATACGCAGTATTTT. Translated: CASLTPGSHTQYF.

The chain links TRBV6-5 to TRBJ1-4; 10 bases fit TRBD1. Germline CDR1 is MNHEY and CDR2 is SVGAGI. The CDR3 is made up of 14 amino acids. V lost 5 bases and J lost 6; bases outside the gene matches: 3. The CDR3 nucleotides read TGTGCCAGCAGTCCGGACAGGGGGTATGAAAAACTGTTTTTT. It specifies CASSPDRGYEKLFF.

The rearrangement links TRBV12-3 or TRBV12-4 to TRBJ1-1, with D possibly being TRBD1 (5 bases). Trimming left V 7 bases short and J 8 bases short, with 17 bases between. This CDR3 has 13 residues. For the CDR3, the DNA is TGTGCCAGCAACGTCGCAGGGATGACGGAAGCTTTCTTT. This sequence encodes CASNVAGMTEAFF.

This clone appeared once. This chain uses TRBV6-5 with TRBJ2-1, with 8 bases aligning to TRBD2. Trimming took 6 bases from V and 4 from J; bases not matched to a gene: 8. The CDR3 is 15 amino acids. Germline V gene lookup returns CDR1 MNHEY and CDR2 SVGAGI. CDR3 loop: CASSPGTRGYNEQFF. The CDR3 DNA reads TGTGCCAGCAGCCCAGGGACTAGGGGTTACAATGAGCAGTTCTTC.

V is TRBV7-9 and J is TRBJ2-7, with D tentatively TRBD1 (6 bases). Per germline, CDR1 SEHNR and CDR2 FQNEAQ (reference sequence). CDR3 size: 15 residues. V was shortened by 5 bases and J by 3 bases, with 17 bases between the two germline ends. The CDR3: CASSQRSGADYEQYF. The CDR3 nucleotides are TGTGCCAGCAGCCAGAGGTCAGGGGCAGACTACGAGCAGTACTTC. The complete variable domain, with remaining parts taken from reference TRBV7-9 and TRBJ2-7, reads DTGVSQNPRHKITKRGQNVTFRCDPISEHNRLYWYRQTLGQGPEFLTYFQNEAQLEKSRLLSDRFSAERPKGSFSTLEIQRTEQGDSAMYLCASSQRSGADYEQYFGPGTRLTVT.

This chain uses TRBV7-2 with TRBJ1-1; TRBD1 matches at 7 bases. The J segment lost 3 bases and the V segment lost 3 bases, leaving 4 bases of the junction unmatched. From germline, CDR1 is SGHTA and CDR2 FQGNSA. The CDR3 contains 14 residues. In nucleotides, the CDR3 is TGTGCCAGCAGCTTGACAGGGAAGGACACTGAAGCTTTCTTT. It yields the protein CASSLTGKDTEAFF. Based on the CDR3 plus reference TRBV7-2 and TRBJ1-1, the full variable domain is GAGVSQSPSNKVTEKGKDVELRCDPISGHTALYWYRQSLGQGLEFLIYFQGNSAPDKSGLPSDRFSAERTGGSVSTLTIQRTQQEDSAVYLCASSLTGKDTEAFFGQGTRLTVV.

The chain joins TRBV7-2 to TRBJ2-7; 7 bases are shared with TRBD1. The CDR3 totals 16 residues. The junction had 9 bases not matched to a gene; V was cut back by 4 bases and J by 0 bases. Germline V gene data show CDR1 as SGHTA and CDR2 as FQGNSA. Written as DNA, the CDR3 is TGTGCCAGCAGCTCCGGCCTACAGGGGCCCTCCTACGAGCAGTACTTC. Translating it yields CASSSGLQGPSYEQYF.

This sequence joins TRBV28 and TRBJ2-2; TRBD1 might be the D (5 bases). Germline CDR1 and CDR2: MDHEN and SYDVKM. The ends were cut back, 10 bases at V and 5 bases at J, with 17 bases in the middle. The CDR3 loop spans 14 amino acids. CDR3 loop: CATSIPRVTGELFF. In DNA form, the CDR3 reads TGTGCCACCTCGATTCCCAGGGTAACCGGGGAGCTGTTTTTT.

Comments on this clone: This sample includes further DNA sequences coding for the same CDR3. V and J are TRBV29-1 and TRBJ2-7; D may be TRBD2 (6 bases). CDR3 size: 12 residues. V was shortened by 1 base and J by 2 bases, with 6 bases between the two germline ends. The germline CDR1 and CDR2 sequences are SQVTM and ANQGSEA. CDR3: CSVEGGAYEQYF. The CDR3 DNA is TGCAGCGTTGAAGGGGGGGCCTACGAGCAGTACTTC.

This chain uses TRBV18 with TRBJ1-5; 7 nucleotides agree with TRBD1. Trimming removed 4 bases from V and 7 bases from J; junction bases left unmatched: 7. Germline lookup yields CDR1 KGHSH and CDR2 LQKENI. The CDR3 is 14 amino acids. CDR3 DNA: TGTGCCAGCTCACTTACTGACAGGGTACAGCCCCAGCATTTT. Protein sequence: CASSLTDRVQPQHF.

This chain links TRBV3-1 (or the pseudogene TRBV3-2) with TRBJ2-1, with D maybe TRBD2 (6 bases). This CDR3 is 16 amino acids long. Trimming left V 2 bases short and J 2 bases short, with 13 bases between. CDR1 and CDR2 (germline): LGHDT, YNNKEL (reference sequence). CDR3 bases: TGTGCCAGCAGCCAACCGCTAGCGTCGACCTACAATGAGCAGTTCTTC. Its translation is CASSQPLASTYNEQFF.

This chain uses TRBV5-5 with TRBJ1-1; 8 bases match TRBD1. The CDR3 is 14 amino acids. From germline, CDR1 is SGHKS and CDR2 YYEKEE (reference sequence). Trimming took 5 bases from V and 7 from J; bases not matched to a gene: 10. The CDR3 reads CASSPLPDRVEAFF. The CDR3 DNA is TGTGCCAGCAGTCCCCTTCCGGACAGGGTTGAAGCTTTCTTT.